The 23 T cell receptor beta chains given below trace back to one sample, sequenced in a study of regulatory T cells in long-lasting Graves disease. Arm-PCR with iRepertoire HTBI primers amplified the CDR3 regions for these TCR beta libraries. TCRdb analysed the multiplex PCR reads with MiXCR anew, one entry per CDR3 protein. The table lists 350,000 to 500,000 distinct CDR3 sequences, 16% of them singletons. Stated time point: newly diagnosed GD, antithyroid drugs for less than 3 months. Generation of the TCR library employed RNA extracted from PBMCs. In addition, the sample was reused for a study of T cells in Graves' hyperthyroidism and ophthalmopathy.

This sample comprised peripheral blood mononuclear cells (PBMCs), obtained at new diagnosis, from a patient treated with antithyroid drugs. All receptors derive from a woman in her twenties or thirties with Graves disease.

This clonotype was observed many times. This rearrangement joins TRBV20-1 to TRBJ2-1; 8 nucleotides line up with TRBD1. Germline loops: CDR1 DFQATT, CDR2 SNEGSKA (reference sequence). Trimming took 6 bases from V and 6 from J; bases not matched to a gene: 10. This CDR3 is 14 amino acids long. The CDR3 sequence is CSAQTGVGGNEQFF. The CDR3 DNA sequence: TGCAGTGCCCAGACAGGGGTGGGAGGCAATGAGCAGTTCTTC.

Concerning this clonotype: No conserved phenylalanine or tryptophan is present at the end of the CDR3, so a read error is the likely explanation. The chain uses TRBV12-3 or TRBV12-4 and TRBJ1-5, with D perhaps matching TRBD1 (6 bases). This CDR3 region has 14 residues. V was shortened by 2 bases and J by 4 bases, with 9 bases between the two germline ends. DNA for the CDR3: TGTGCCAGCAGTTTATCAGGGGCGAATCAGCCCCAGCATCTT. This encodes CASSLSGANQPQHL.

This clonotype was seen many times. In DNA form, the CDR3 reads TGTGCCAGCAGCTTGGACACCGGGGAGCTGTTTTTT. Translating gives CASSLDTGELFF. The chain carries TRBV7-2 and TRBJ2-2, with no clear D. The germline V gene has CDR1 SGHTA and CDR2 FQGNSA. The CDR3 runs to 12 residues. Trimming took off 3 bases at V and 3 bases at J, with 2 bases between the two ends.

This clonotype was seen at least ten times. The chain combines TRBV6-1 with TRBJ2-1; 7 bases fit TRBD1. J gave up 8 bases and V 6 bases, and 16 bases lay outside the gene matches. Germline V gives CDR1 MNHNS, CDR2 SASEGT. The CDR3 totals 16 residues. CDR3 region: CASSPQTGLILYEQFF. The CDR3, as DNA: TGTGCCAGCAGCCCTCAGACAGGGTTGATCCTTTATGAGCAGTTCTTC.

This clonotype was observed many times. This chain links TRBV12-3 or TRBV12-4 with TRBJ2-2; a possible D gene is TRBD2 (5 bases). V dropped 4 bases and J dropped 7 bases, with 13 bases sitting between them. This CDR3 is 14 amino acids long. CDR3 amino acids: CASSSHLGSGELFF. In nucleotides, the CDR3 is TGTGCCAGCAGTTCGCACCTAGGGAGCGGGGAGCTGTTTTTT.

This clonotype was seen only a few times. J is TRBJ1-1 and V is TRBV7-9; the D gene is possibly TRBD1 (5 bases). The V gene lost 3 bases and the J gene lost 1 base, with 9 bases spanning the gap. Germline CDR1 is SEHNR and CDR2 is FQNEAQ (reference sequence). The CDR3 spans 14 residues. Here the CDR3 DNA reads TGTGCCAGCAGCTTGTGGGGCCCGAACACTGAAGCTTTCTTT. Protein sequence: CASSLWGPNTEAFF.

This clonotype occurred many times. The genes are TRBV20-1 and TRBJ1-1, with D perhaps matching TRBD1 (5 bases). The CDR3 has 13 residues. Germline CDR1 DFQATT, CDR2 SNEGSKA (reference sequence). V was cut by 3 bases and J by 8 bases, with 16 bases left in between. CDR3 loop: CSARAGTVKEAFF. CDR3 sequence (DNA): TGCAGTGCTAGGGCGGGGACGGTTAAGGAAGCTTTCTTT.

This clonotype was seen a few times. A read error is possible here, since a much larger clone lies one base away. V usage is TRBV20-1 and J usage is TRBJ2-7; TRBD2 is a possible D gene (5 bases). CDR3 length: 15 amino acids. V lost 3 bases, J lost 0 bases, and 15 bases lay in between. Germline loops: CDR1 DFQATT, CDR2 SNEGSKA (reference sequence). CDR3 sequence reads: CSASGETFVSYEQYF. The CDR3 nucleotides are TGCAGTGCTAGCGGGGAGACTTTCGTCTCCTACGAGCAGTACTTC.

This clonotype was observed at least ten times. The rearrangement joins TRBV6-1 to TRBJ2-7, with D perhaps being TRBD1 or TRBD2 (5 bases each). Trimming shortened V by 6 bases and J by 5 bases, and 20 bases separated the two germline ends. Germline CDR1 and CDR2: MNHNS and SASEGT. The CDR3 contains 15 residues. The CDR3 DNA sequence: TGTGCCAGCAGACTGCATACCGGGACGCCCGACGAGCAGTACTTC. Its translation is CASRLHTGTPDEQYF.

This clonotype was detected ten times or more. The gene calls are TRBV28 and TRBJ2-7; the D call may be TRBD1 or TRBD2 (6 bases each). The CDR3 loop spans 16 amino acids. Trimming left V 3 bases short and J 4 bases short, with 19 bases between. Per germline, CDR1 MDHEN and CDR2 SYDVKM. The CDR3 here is CASSFGGPGAIYEQYF. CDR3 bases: TGTGCCAGCAGTTTTGGGGGCCCGGGAGCAATATACGAGCAGTACTTC.

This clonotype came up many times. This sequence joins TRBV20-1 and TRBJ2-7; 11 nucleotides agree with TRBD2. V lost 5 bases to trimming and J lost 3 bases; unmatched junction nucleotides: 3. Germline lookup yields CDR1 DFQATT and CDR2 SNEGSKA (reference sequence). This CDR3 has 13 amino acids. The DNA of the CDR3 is TGCAGTGCTCACGGGACTAGCGGCTACGAGCAGTACTTC. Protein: CSAHGTSGYEQYF.

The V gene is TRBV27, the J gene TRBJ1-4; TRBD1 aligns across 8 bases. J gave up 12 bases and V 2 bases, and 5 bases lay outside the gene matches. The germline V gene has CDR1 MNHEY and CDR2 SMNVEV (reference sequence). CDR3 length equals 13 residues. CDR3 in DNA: TGTGCCAGCAGTTTACCGGGACAGGCCGAACTGTTTTTT. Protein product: CASSLPGQAELFF. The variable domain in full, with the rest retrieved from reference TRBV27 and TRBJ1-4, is EAQVTQNPRYLITVTGKKLTVTCSQNMNHEYMSWYRQDPGLGLRQIYYSMNVEVTDKGDVPEGYKVSRKEKRNFPLILESPSPNQTSLYFCASSLPGQAELFFGSGTQLSVL.

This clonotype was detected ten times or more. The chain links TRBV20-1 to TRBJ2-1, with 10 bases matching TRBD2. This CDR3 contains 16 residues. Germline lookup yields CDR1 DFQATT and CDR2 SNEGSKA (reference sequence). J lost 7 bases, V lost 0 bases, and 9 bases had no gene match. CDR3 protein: CSARDLSGRAINEQFF. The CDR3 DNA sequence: TGCAGTGCTAGAGATCTGAGCGGGAGGGCGATAAATGAGCAGTTCTTC.

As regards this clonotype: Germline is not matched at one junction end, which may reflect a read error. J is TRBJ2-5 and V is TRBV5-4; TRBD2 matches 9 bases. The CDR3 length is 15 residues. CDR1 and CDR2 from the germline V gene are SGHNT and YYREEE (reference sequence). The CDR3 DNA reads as TGCGCCAGCAGCCGGGGGACTAGCCGTGGAGAGACCCAGTACTTC. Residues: CASSRGTSRGETQYF.

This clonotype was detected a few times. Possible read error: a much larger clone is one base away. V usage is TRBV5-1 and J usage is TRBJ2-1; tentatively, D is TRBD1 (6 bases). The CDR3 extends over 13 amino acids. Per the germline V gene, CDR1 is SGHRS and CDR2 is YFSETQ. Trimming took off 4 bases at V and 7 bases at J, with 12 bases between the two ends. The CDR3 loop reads CASSEQGVNEQFF. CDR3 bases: TGCGCCAGCAGCGAACAGGGTGTGAATGAGCAGTTCTTC. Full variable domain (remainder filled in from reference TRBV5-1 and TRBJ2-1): KAGVTQTPRYLIKTRGQQVTLSCSPISGHRSVSWYQQTPGQGLQFLFEYFSETQRNKGNFPGRFSGRQFSNSRSEMNVSTLELGDSALYLCASSEQGVNEQFFGPGTRLTVL.

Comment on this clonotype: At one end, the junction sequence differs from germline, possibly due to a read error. The CDR3 sequence: CATSRGLGQGSGDTIYF. CDR3 bases: TGTGCCACCAGCAGAGGTCTTGGACAGGGATCTGGAGACACCATATATTTT. This chain uses TRBV15 with TRBJ1-3; TRBD1 aligns across 8 bases. The CDR3 is 17 amino acids. Germline lookup yields CDR1 LNHNV and CDR2 YYDKDF (reference sequence).

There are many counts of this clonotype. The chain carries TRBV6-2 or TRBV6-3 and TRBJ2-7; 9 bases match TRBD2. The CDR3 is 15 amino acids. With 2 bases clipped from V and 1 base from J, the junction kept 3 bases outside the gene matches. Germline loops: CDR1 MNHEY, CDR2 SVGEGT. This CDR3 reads CASSYGAGGSYEQYF. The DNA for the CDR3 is TGTGCCAGCAGTTACGGTGCGGGAGGGTCCTACGAGCAGTACTTC.

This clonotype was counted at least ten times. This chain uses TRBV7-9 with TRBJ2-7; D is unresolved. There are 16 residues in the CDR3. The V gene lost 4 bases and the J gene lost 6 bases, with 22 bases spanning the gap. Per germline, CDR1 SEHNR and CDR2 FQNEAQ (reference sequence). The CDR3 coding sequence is TGTGCCAGCAGCTCATCAACGATGGCCAGAGCCCTCGAGCAGTACTTC. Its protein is CASSSSTMARALEQYF.

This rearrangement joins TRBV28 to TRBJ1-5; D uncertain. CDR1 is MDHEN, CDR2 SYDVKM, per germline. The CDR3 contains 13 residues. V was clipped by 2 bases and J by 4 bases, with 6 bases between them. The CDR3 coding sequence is TGTGCCAGCAGTTTAAACGCGAATCAGCCCCAGCATTTT. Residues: CASSLNANQPQHF.

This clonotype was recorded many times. The CDR3 is CSARTSGSWGVNEQFF. CDR3 bases: TGCAGTGCTAGGACTAGCGGGAGCTGGGGGGTCAATGAGCAGTTCTTC. This chain connects TRBV20-1 to TRBJ2-1; 12 bases are shared with TRBD2. The CDR3 has 16 residues. With V trimmed by 3 bases and J by 6 bases, 9 bases remained unmatched. Germline V CDR1 and CDR2: DFQATT, SNEGSKA (reference sequence).

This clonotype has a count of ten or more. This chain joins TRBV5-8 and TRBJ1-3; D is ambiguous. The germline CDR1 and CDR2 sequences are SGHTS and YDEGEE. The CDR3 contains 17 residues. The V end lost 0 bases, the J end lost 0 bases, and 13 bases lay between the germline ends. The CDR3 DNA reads TGTGCCAGCAGCTTGGAATTGCGAAGGGTCTCTGGAAACACCATATATTTT. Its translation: CASSLELRRVSGNTIYF.

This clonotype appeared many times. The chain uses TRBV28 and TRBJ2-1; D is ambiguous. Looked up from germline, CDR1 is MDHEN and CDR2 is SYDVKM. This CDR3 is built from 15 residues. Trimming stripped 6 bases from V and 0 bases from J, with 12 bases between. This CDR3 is CASRTTIYSYNEQFF. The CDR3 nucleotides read TGTGCCAGCAGAACTACCATCTACTCCTACAATGAGCAGTTCTTC.

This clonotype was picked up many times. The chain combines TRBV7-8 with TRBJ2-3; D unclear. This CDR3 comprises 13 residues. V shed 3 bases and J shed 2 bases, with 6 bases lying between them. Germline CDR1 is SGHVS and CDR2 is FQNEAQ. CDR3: CASSLENTDTQYF. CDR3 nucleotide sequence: TGTGCCAGCAGCTTGGAGAACACAGATACGCAGTATTTT.